Sequencing of this TCR beta chain was carried out in a study of blood T cells in healthy people across ages. Study-wide results and limits: Older age went with lower TCR beta diversity per million T cells, in a roughly linear way.

A second roughly 7 to 11 cycle PCR used barcoded and J-beta primers. At least 2.5 million CDR3-containing paired-end reads were obtained per sample. TCRdb redid the calling of the 5' RACE reads with MiXCR, one entry per CDR3 protein. In the table there are some 920,000 distinct CDR3 sequences, 45% to 60% of which are singletons. For this clonotype: Its antigen is currently unknown.

V lost 5 bases, J lost 7 bases, and 11 bases lay in between. In germline, CDR1 is SGHTA, CDR2 FQGNSA. The CDR3 consists of 13 residues. The sequenced sample was blood. This receptor was identified in a woman aged 60 to 75 in good health. The chain links TRBV7-2 to TRBJ1-4; tentative D call: TRBD1 (5 bases). The CDR3 DNA reads as TGTGCCAGCAGCCAGGGAGGCGGTGAAAAACTGTTTTTT. Translated: CASSQGGGEKLFF.